This TCR beta chain emerged from a study of blood T cell repertoires in COVID-19. Here immunoSEQ multiplex PCR was the method, and the copy in TCRdb shows in-frame clones only, minus some. The data show about 110,000 clones, around nine tenths seen once. The TCR was taken from a man aged 35 to 55 with acute or convalescent COVID-19. Material: peripheral blood.

The CDR3 loop is CASSLARQPYNEQFF. DNA for the CDR3: TGTGCCAGCAGCTTAGCGCGACAGCCCTACAATGAGCAGTTCTTC. The J gene is TRBJ2-1, the V gene TRBV11-1, with a weak D call TRBD1 (5 bases). The CDR3 covers 15 residues. In germline, CDR1 is SGHAT, CDR2 FQDESV (reference sequence). V was cut by 0 bases and J by 2 bases, with 8 bases left in between.